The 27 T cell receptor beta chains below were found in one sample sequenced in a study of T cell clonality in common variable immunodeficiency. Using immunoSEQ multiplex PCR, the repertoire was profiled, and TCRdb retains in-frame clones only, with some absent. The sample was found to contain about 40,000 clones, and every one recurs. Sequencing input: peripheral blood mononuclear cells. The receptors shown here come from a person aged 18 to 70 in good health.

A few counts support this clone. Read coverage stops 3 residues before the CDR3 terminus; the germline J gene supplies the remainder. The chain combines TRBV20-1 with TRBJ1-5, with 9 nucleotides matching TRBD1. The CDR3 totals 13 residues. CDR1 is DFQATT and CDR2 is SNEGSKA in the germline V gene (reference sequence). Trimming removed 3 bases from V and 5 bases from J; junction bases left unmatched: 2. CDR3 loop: CSASRDRDQPQHF. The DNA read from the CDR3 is TGCAGTGCTAGCCGGGACAGGGATCAGCCC.

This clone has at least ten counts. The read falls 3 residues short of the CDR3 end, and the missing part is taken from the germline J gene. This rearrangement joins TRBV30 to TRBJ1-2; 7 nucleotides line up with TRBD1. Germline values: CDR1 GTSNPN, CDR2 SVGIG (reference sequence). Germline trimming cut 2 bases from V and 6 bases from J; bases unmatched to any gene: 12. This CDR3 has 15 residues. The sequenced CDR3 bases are TGTGCCTGGAGTCCCCTCCTGACAGGGCGGAATGGC. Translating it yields CAWSPLLTGRNG. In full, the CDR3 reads CAWSPLLTGRNGYTF.

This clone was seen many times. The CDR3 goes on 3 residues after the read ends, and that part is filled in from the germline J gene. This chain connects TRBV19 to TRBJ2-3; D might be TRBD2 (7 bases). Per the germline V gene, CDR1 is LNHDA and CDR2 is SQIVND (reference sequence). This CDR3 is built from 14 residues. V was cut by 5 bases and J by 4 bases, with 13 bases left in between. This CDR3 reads CASSLRGGADTQYF. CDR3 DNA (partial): TGTGCCAGTAGTTTAAGAGGGGGGGCAGATACG.

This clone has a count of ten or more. CDR3 DNA, as far as it was read: TGTGCCAGCAGCTCAGGGGGGGTCCCTCCCTTCTTTAGCAATCAGCCC. Translation gives CASSSGGVPPFFSNQP. The whole CDR3 reads CASSSGGVPPFFSNQPQHF. The rearrangement uses TRBV7-1 and TRBJ1-5; D might be TRBD1 (5 bases). The read terminates 3 residues ahead of where the CDR3 ends, so the germline J gene completes it. TRBV7-1 carries the ORF label, with uncertain function. The CDR3 totals 19 residues. V was pared by 1 base and J by 0 bases, with 19 bases between.

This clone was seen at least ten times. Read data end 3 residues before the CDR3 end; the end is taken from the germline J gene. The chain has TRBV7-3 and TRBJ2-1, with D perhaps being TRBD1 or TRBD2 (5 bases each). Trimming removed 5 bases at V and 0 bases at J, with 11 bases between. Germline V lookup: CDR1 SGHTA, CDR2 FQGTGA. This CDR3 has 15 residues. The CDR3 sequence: CASSPSGSSYNEQFF. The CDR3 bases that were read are TGTGCCAGCAGCCCATCAGGGAGCTCCTACAATGAG. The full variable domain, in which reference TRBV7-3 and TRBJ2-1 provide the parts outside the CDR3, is GAGVSQTPSNKVTEKGKYVELRCDPISGHTALYWYRQSLGQGPEFLIYFQGTGAADDSGLPNDRFFAVRPEGSVSTLKIQRTERGDSAVYLCASSPSGSSYNEQFFGPGTRLTVL.

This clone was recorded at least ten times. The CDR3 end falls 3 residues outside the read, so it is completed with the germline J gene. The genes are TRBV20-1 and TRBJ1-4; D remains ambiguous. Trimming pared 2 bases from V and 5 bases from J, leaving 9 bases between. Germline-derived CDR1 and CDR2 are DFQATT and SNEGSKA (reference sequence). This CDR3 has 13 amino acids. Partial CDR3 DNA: TGCAGTGCTAGATGGGCCTTAAATGAAAAA. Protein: CSARWALNEK. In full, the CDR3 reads CSARWALNEKLFF.

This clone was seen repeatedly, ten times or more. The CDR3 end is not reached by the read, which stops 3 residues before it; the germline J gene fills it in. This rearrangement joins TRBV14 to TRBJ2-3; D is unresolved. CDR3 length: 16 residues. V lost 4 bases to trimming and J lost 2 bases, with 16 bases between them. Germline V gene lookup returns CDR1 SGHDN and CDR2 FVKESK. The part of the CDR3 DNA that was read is TGTGCCAGCAGCCCTCGACACACACGGCCCACAGATACG. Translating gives CASSPRHTRPTDT. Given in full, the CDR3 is CASSPRHTRPTDTQYF.

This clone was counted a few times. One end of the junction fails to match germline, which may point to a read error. Partial CDR3 DNA: TGTGCTAGCAGCTCCCTCGGACTAGCCCCGAATGAG. This encodes CASSSLGLAPNE. The whole CDR3 is CASSSLGLAPNEQFF. The chain couples TRBV7-7 to TRBJ2-1; 8 bases align to TRBD2. The read ends 3 residues early relative to the CDR3; the germline J gene fills the gap. The CDR3 totals 15 residues. Germline CDR1 reads SSHAT; CDR2 reads FNYEAQ (reference sequence). The entire variable domain, with the rest obtained from reference TRBV7-7 and TRBJ2-1, is as follows: GAGVSQSPRYKVTKRGQDVTLRCDPISSHATLYWYQQALGQGPEFLTYFNYEAQPDKSGLPSDRFSAERPEGSISTLTIQRTEQRDSAMYRCASSSLGLAPNEQFFGPGTRLTVL.

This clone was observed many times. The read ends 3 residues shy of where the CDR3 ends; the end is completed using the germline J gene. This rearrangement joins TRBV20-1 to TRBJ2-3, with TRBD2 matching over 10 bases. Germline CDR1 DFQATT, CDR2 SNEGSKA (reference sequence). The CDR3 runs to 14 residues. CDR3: CSASKREGRETQYF. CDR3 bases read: TGCAGTGCTAGTAAGCGGGAGGGCCGGGAGACG.

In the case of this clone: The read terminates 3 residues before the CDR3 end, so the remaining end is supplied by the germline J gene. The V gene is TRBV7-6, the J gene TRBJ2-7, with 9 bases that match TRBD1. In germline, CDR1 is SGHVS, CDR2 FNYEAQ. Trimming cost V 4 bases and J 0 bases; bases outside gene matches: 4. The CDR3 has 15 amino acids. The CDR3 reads CASSYGQGSSYEQYF. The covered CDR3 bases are TGTGCCAGCAGCTACGGACAGGGGAGCTCCTACGAG.

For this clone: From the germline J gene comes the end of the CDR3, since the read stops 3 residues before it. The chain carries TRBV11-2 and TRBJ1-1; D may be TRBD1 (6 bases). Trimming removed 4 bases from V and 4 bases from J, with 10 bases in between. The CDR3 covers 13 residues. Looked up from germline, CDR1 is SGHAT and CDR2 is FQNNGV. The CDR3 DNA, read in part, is TGTGCCAGCAGCTCTCAGGGGAGCACTGAA. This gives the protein CASSSQGSTE. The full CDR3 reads CASSSQGSTEAFF.

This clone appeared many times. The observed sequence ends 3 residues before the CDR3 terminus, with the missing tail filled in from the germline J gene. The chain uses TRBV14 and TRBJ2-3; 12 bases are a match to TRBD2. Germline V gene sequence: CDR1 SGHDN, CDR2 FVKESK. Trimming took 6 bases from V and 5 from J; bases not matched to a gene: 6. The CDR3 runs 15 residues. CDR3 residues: CASSLLAGGKDTQYF. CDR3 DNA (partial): TGTGCCAGCAGTCTACTAGCGGGGGGAAAAGATACG.

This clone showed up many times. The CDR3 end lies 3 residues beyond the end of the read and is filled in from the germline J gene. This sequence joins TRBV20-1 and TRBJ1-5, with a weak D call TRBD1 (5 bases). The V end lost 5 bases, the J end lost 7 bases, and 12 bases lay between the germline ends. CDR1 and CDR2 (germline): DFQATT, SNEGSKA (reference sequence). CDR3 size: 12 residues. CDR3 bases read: TGCAGTGCTGGGGGGGTCGGGCAGCCC. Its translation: CSAGGVGQP. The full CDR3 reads CSAGGVGQPQHF.

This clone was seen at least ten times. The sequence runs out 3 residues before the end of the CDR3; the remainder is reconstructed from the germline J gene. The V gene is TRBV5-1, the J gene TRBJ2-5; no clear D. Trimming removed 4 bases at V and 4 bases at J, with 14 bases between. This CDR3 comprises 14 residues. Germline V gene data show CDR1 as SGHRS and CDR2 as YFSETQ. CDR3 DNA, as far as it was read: TGCGCCAGCAGCCCGAAGGTAGCCCCAGAGACC. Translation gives CASSPKVAPET. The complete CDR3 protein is CASSPKVAPETQYF.

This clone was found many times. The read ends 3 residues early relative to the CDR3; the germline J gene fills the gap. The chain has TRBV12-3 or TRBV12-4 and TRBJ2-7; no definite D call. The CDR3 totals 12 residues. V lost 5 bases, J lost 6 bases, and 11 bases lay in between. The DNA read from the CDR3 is TGTGCCAGCAGTCCCCTGAGGTTCGAG. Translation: CASSPLRFE. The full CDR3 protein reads CASSPLRFEQYF.

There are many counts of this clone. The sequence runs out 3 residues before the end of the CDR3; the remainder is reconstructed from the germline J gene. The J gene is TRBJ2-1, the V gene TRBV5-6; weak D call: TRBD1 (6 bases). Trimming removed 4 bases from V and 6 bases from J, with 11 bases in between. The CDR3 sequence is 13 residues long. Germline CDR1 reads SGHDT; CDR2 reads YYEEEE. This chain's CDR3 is CASSLDSPNEQFF. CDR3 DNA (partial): TGTGCCAGCAGCCTGGACAGCCCCAATGAG.

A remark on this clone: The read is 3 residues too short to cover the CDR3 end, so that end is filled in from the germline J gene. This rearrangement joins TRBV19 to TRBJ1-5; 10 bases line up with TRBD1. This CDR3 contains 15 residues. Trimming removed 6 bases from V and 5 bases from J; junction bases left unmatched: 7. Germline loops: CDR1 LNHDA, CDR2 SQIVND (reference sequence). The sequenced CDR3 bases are TGTGCCAGTAGCCTCCGACAGGGGGCCTATCAGCCC. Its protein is CASSLRQGAYQP. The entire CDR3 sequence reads CASSLRQGAYQPQHF.

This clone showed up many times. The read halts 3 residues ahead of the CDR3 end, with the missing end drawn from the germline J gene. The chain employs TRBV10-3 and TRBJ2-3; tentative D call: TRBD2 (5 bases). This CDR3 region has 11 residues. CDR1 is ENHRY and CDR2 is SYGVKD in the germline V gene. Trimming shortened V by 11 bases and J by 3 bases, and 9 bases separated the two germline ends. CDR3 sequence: CAATSTDTQYF. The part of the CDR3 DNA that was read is TGTGCCGCCACTAGTACAGATACG.

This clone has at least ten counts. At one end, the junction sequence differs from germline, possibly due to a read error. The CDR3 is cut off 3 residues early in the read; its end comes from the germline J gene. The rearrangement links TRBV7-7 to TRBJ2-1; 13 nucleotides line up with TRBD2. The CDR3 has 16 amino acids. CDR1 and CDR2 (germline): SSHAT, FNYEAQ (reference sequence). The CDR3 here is CASSPLAGGPVYEQFF. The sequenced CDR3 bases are TGTGCTAGCAGCCCACTAGCGGGAGGGCCTGTGTATGAG.

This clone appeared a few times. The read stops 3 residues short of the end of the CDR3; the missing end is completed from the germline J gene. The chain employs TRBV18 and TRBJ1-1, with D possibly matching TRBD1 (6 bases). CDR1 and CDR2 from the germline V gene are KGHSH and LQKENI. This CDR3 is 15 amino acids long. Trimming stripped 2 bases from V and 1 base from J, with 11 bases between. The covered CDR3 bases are TGTGCCAGCTCACCATTTCAGACAGGGAACACTGAA. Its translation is CASSPFQTGNTE. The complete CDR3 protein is CASSPFQTGNTEAFF.

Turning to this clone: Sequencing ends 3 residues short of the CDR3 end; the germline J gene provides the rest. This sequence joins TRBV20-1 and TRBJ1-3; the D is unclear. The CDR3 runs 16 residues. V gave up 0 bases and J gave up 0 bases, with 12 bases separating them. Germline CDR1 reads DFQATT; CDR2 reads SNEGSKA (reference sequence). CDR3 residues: CSAREAGRASGNTIYF. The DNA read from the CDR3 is TGCAGTGCTAGAGAAGCGGGGAGAGCCTCTGGAAACACC.

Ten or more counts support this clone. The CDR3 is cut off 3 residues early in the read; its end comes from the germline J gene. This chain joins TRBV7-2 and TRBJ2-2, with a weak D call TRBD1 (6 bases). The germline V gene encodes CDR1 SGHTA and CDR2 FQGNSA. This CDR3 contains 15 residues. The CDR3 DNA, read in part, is TGTGCCAGCAGTCCAGGGGTCGTAGCTAATGAAAAG. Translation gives CASSPGVVANEK. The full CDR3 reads CASSPGVVANEKLFF.

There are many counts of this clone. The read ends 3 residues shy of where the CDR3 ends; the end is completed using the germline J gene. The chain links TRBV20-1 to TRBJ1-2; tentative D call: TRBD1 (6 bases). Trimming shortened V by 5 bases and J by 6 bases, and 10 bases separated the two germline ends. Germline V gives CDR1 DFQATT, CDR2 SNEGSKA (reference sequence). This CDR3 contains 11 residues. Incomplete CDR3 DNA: TGCAGTGCTTCCCGGGACAATGGC. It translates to CSASRDNG. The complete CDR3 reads CSASRDNGYTF.

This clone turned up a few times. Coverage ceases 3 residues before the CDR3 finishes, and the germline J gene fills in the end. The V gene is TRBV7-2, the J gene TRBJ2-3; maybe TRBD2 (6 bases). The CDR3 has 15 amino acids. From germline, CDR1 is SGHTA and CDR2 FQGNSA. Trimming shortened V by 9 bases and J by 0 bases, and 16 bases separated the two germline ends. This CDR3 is CASGGEAHSTDTQYF. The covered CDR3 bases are TGTGCCAGTGGAGGGGAAGCGCACAGCACAGATACG.

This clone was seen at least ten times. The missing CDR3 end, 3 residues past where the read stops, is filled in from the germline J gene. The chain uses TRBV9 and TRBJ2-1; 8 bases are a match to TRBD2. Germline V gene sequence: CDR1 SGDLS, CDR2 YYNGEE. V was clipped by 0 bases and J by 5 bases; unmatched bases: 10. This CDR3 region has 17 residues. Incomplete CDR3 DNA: TGTGCCAGCAGCGTAGGGGGACCGGGGGGGCCCCACAATGAG. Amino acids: CASSVGGPGGPHNE. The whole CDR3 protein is CASSVGGPGGPHNEQFF.

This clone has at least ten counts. Incomplete CDR3 DNA: TGCGCCAGCTCAAATCGACAGGGGGCCGGACGCAATGAG. Translating gives CASSNRQGAGRNE. The CDR3, in full, reads CASSNRQGAGRNEQFF. This sequence joins TRBV5-1 and TRBJ2-1, with 10 nucleotides matching TRBD1. The read comes to an end 3 residues before the CDR3 does, leaving the germline J gene to fill in the end. This CDR3 spans 16 amino acids. The junction had 13 bases not matched to a gene; V was cut back by 7 bases and J by 6 bases. Germline CDR1 reads SGHRS; CDR2 reads YFSETQ.

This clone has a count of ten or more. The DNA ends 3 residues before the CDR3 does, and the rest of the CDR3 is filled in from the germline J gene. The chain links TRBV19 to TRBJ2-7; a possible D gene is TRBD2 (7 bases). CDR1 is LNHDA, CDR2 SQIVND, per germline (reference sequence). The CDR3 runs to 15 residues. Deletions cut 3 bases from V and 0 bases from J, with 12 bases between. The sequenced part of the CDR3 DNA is TGTGCCAGTAGTATTTTTGCGGGGGCCTCCTACGAG. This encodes CASSIFAGASYE. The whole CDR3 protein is CASSIFAGASYEQYF.